The T cell receptor beta chain described here comes from a study of T-cell reconstitution after alpha-beta-depleted transplantation in children. Study-wide findings and caveats: T-cell counts and diversity at one year post-transplant came mainly from newly produced T cells. Several hundred graft clones that had expanded were reportedly the source of alpha-beta T cells about two months after transplant. The study traced high day-60 TCRbeta diversity in some patients to surviving recipient T cells and thymic progenitors.

This clonotype was detected many times. Its antigen is unidentified. Unique molecular identifiers were used in preparing the TCRbeta library. TCRdb reprocessed the PCR reads via MiXCR and lists one record per CDR3 protein. The profile shows about 490,000 distinct CDR3 sequences, 10% to 13% of them singletons. The length of the CDR3 is 13 residues. With V trimmed by 4 bases and J by 5 bases, 5 bases remained unmatched. The germline CDR1 and CDR2 sequences are SQVTM and ANQGSEA. J is TRBJ2-5 and V is TRBV29-1; 9 nucleotides agree with TRBD1. Source: PBMCs, taken before TCRalphabeta/CD19-depleted stem cell transplant. This TCR was recovered from a child aged 2 to 9 with inherited bone marrow failure, due to receive a stem cell transplant. CDR3: CSVVGTGFETQYF. For the CDR3, the DNA is TGCAGCGTTGTAGGGACAGGGTTTGAGACCCAGTACTTC.